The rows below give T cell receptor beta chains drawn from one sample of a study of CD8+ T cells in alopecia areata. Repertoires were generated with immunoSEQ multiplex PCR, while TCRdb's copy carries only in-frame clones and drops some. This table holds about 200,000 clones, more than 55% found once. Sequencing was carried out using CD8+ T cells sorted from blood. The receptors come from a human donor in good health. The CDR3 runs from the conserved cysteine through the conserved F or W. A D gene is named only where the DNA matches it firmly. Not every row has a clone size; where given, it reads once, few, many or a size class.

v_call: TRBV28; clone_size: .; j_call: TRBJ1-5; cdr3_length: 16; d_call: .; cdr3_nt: TGTGCCAGCAGCCCTAGGTCGAGGGTTGGCAATCAGCCCCAGCATTTT; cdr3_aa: CASSPRSRVGNQPQHF
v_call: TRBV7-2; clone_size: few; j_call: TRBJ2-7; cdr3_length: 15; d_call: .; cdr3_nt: TGTGCCAGCAGCTTAGAGCTCGGGACCCTCTTCGAGCAGTACTTC; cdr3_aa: CASSLELGTLFEQYF
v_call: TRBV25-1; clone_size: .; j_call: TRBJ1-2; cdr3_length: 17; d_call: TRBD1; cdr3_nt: TGTGCCAGCAGTGAATATATCCGGACAGGGCCCAACTATGGCTACACCTTC; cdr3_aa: CASSEYIRTGPNYGYTF
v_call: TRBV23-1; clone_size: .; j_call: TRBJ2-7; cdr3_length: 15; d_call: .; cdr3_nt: TGCGCCAGCAGTCCGACGATCCCGGGGGTTCACGAGCAGTACTTC; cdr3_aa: CASSPTIPGVHEQYF
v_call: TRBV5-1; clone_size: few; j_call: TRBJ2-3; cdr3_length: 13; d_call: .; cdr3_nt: TGCGCCAGCAGCGAGGGGAGTGCAGATACGCAGTATTTT; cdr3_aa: CASSEGSADTQYF
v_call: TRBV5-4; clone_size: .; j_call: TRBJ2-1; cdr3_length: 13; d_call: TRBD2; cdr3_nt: TGTGCCAGCAGCTTGTCGGGGGGAATGGATCAGTTCTTC; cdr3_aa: CASSLSGGMDQFF
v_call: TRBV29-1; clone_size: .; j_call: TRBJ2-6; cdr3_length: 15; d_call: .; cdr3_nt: TGCAGCGTTGTTTCAGTTATCTCTGGGGCCAACGTCCTGACTTTC; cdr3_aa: CSVVSVISGANVLTF
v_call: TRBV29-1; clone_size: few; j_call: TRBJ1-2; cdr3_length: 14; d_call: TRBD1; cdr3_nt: TGCAGCGTCCAACTGCGGGACAGCAACTATGGCTACACCTTC; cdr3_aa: CSVQLRDSNYGYTF
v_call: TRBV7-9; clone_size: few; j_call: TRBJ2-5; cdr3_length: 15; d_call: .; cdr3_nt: TGTGCCAGCAGCTTAGGTTCCAGGGGCCCAGAGACCCAGTACTTC; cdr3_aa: CASSLGSRGPETQYF
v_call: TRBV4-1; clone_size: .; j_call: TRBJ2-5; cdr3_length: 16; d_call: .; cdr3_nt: TGCGCCAGCAGCCAAGATCTTGCGCTTTTCGGGGAGACCCAGTACTTC; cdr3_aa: CASSQDLALFGETQYF
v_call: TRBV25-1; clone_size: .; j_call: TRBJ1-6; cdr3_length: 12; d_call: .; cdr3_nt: TGTGCCAGCAGTACCCAGTATTCACCCCTCCACTTT; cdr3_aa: CASSTQYSPLHF
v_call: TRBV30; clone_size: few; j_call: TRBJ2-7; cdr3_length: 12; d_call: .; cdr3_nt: TGTGCCTGGGATGGGCCCACCTACGAGCAGTACTTC; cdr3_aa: CAWDGPTYEQYF
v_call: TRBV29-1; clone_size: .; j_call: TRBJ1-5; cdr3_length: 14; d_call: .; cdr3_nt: TGCAGCGTTGAAATTCCGGGGGGGAATCAGCCCCAGCATTTT; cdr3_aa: CSVEIPGGNQPQHF
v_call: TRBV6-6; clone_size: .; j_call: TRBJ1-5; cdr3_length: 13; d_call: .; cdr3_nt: TGTGCCAGCAGTTACGAGAGCAATCAGCCCCAGCATTTT; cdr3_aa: CASSYESNQPQHF
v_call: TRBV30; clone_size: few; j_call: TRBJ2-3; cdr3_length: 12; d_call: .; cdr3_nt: TGTGCCTGGGGGGACTTAACAGATACGCAGTATTTT; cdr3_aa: CAWGDLTDTQYF
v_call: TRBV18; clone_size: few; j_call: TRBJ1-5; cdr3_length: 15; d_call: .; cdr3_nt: TGTGCCAGCTCCTCTGGAGACAGTGACAATCAGCCCCAGCATTTT; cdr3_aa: CASSSGDSDNQPQHF
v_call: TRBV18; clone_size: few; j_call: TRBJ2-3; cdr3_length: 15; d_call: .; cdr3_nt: TGTGCCAGCTCCACCCTGGGGGTCACGACAGATACGCAGTATTTT; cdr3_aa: CASSTLGVTTDTQYF